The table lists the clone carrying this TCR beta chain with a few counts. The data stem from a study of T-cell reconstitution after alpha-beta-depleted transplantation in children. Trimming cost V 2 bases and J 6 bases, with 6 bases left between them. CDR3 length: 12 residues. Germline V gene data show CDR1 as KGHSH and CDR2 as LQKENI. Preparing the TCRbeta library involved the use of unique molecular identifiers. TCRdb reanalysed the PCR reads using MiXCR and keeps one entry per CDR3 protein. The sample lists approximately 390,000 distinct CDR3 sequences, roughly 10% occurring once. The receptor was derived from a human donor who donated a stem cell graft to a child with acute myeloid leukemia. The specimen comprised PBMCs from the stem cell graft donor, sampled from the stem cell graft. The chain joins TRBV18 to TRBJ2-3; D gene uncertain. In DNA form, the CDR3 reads TGTGCCAGCTCACCATCTTCCGATACGCAGTATTTT. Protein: CASSPSSDTQYF.